This TCR beta chain was obtained from a study of cytomegalovirus exposure and HLA in healthy donors. At collection, donors were nominally healthy, but unrecorded immune exposures were probable. Points from the study as a whole: Sequencing artifact likely explains a cluster of highly shared sequence variants. The study carried out a later analysis of TCR beta sequences. It associated 15,000 to 20,000 of them with specific HLA alleles at a false discovery rate of 0.05. Among the most significant clusters, several appeared linked to common viral pathogens in a later analysis.

To note about this clone: No antigen is known for it.

Vbeta (60) and Jbeta (13) primers were used in the PCR. The data were produced by immunoSEQ multiplex PCR, yet TCRdb's version contains in-frame clones alone and is incomplete. This sample contains 200,000 or so clones. CDR3 size: 12 residues. Trimming cost V 1 base and J 6 bases, with 9 bases left between them. CDR1 and CDR2 (germline): SQVTM, ANQGSEA. Source material: PBMCs. This receptor was taken from a girl aged 2-10 years in good health and CMV-seropositive. The chain combines TRBV29-1 with TRBJ1-1, with D possibly matching TRBD1 (6 bases). Here the CDR3 DNA reads TGCAGCGTTGAAGGGGGGGGCGCTGAAGCTTTCTTT. Its protein is CSVEGGGAEAFF.